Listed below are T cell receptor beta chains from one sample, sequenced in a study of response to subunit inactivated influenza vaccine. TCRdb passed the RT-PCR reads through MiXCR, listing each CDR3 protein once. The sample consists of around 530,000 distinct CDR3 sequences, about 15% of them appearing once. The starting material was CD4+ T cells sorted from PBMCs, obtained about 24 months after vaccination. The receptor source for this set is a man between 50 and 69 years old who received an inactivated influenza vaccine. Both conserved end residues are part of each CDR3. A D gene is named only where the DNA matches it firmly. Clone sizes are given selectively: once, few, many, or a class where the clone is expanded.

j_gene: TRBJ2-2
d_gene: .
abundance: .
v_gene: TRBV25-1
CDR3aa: CASSEGRVTGELFF
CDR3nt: TGTGCCAGCAGTGAAGGGCGGGTTACCGGGGAGCTGTTTTTT

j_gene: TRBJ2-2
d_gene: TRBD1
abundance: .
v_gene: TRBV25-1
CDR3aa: CASSDRGFPGELFF
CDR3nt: TGTGCCAGCAGTGACAGGGGGTTTCCCGGGGAGCTGTTTTTT

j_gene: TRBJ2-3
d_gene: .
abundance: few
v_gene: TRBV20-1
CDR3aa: CSAKTGLADTQYF
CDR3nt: TGCAGTGCTAAGACCGGGCTCGCAGATACGCAGTATTTT

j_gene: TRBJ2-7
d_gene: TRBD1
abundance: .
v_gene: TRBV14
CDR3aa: CASSQRNRGQYF
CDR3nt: TGTGCCAGCAGCCAAAGGAACAGGGGGCAGTACTTC

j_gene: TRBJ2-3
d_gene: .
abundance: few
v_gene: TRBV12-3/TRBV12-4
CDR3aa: CASRYSGRQDTQYF
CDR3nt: TGTGCCAGCAGGTATTCGGGACGCCAAGATACGCAGTATTTT

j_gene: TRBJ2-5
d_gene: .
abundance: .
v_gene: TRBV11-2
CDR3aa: CASSLDSVSETQYF
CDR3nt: TGTGCCAGCAGCTTAGATTCGGTATCAGAGACCCAGTACTTC

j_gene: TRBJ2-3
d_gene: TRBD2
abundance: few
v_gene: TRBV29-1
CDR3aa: CSVRGVATDTQYF
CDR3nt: TGCAGCGTTCGGGGGGTTGCCACAGATACGCAGTATTTT

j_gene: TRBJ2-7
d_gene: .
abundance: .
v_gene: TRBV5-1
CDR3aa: CASSLAIRGSADEQYF
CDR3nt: TGCGCCAGCAGCTTGGCCATTAGAGGATCTGCAGACGAGCAGTACTTC

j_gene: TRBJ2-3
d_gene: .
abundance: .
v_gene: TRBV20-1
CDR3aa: CSAKAIWPDTQYF
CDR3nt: TGCAGTGCTAAGGCTATCTGGCCAGATACGCAGTATTTT

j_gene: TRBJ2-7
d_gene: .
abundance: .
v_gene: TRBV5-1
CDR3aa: CASSTMQGSYEQYF
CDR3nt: TGCGCCAGCAGCACGATGCAGGGAAGCTACGAGCAGTACTTC

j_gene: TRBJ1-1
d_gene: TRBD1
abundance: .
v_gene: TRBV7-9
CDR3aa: CASRPDRGRTEAFF
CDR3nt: TGTGCCAGCAGACCGGACAGGGGTAGAACTGAAGCTTTCTTT

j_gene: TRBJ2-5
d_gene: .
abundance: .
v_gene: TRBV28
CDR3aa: CASTTGGRPETQYF
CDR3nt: TGTGCCAGCACAACCGGGGGGCGGCCAGAGACCCAGTACTTC

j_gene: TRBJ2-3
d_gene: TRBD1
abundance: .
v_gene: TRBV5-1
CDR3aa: CASSLGQGFQDTQYF
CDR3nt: TGCGCCAGCAGCTTGGGACAGGGATTTCAAGATACGCAGTATTTT

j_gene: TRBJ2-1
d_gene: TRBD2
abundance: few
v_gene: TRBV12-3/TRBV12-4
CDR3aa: CASSLRSGSKYNEQFF
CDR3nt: TGTGCCAGCAGTTTACGTAGCGGGAGCAAGTACAATGAGCAGTTCTTC

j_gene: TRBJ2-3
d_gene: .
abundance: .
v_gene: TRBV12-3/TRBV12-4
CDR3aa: CASSLGGGGVGTQYF
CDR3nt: TGTGCCAGCAGTTTAGGAGGCGGTGGGGTGGGGACGCAGTATTTT

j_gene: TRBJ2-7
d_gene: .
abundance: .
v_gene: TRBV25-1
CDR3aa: CASNKGWGYEQYF
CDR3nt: TGTGCCAGCAATAAGGGGTGGGGTTACGAGCAGTACTTC

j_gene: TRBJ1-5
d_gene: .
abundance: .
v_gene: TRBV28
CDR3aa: CASTFPLGPQHF
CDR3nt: TGTGCCAGCACTTTCCCCCTTGGGCCCCAGCATTTC

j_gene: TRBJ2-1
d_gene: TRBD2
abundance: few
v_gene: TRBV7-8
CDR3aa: CASSPGTSGSRKFF
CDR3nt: TGTGCCAGCAGCCCTGGGACTAGCGGGAGTAGGAAGTTCTTC

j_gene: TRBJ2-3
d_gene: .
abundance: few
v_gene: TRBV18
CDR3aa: CASSPPSGAHGGYTQYF
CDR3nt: TGTGCCAGCTCACCACCATCGGGGGCCCATGGGGGATATACGCAGTATTTT

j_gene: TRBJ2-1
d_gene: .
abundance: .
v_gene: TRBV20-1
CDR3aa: CSASGAGAIDEQFF
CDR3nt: TGCAGTGCTAGTGGGGCGGGGGCCATCGATGAGCAGTTCTTC

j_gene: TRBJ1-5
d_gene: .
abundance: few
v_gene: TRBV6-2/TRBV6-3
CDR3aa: CASSYGGRGADAIKPQHF
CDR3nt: TGTGCCAGCAGTTACGGAGGCCGGGGGGCAGATGCAATCAAACCCCAGCATTTT

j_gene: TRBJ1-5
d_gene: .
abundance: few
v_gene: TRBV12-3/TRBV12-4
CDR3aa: CASSLPSRGSNQPQHF
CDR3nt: TGTGCCAGCAGTTTACCTTCCAGGGGTAGCAATCAGCCCCAGCATTTT

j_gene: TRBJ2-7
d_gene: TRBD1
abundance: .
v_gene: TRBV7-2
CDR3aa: CASSLWTGSSYEQYF
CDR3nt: TGTGCCAGCAGCTTATGGACAGGCAGCTCCTACGAGCAGTACTTC

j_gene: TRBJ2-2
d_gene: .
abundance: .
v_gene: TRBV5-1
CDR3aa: CASSSGGGQSAGELFF
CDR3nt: TGCGCCAGCAGCTCAGGGGGAGGACAATCTGCCGGGGAGCTGTTTTTT

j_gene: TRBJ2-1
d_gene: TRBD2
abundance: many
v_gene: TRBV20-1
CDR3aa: CSASDGRGSNEQFF
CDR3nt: TGCAGTGCTAGTGACGGGCGGGGGAGCAATGAGCAGTTCTTC

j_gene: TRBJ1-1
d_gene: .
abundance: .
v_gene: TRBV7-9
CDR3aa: CASSLGGWAEAFF
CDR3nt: TGTGCCAGCAGCTTAGGGGGCTGGGCTGAAGCTTTCTTT

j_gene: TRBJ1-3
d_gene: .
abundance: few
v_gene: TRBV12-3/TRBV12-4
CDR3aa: CASKPDITGNTIYF
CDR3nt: TGTGCCAGCAAACCAGACATAACTGGAAACACCATATATTTT

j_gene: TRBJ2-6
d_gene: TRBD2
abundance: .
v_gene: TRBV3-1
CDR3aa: CASSQAGGFFVYGANVLTF
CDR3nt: TGTGCCAGCAGCCAAGCCGGGGGGTTCTTCGTATACGGGGCCAACGTCCTGACTTTC

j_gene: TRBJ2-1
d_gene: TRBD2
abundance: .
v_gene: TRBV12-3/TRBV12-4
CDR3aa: CASSFAGVPYNEQFF
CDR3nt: TGTGCCAGCAGTTTCGCGGGAGTACCTTACAATGAGCAGTTCTTC

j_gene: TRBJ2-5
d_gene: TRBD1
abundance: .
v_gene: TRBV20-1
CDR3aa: CSARDSDRVGLETQYF
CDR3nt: TGCAGTGCTAGAGATTCGGACAGGGTGGGGCTCGAGACCCAGTACTTC

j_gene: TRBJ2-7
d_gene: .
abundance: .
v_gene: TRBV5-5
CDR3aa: CASSFGGFDEQYF
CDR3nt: TGTGCCAGCAGCTTCGGAGGGTTCGACGAGCAGTACTTC

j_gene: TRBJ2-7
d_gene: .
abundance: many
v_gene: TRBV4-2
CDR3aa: CASSLKPSDEQYF
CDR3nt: TGTGCCAGCAGCCTTAAACCGTCGGACGAGCAGTACTTC

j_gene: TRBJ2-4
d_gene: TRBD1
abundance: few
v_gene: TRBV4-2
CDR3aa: CASSLDRGENIQYF
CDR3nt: TGTGCCAGCAGCCTAGACAGGGGGGAAAACATTCAGTACTTC

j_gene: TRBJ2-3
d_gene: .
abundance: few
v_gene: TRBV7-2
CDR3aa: CASSLAATQGAQYF
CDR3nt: TGTGCCAGCAGCTTAGCGGCTACACAAGGGGCGCAGTATTTT

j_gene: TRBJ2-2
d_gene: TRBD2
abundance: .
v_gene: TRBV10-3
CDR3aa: CAISDGSGAIRATGELFF
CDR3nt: TGTGCCATCAGTGACGGTAGCGGGGCCATCCGGGCGACCGGGGAGCTGTTTTTT

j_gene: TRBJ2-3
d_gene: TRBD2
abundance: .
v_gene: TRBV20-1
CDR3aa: CSAPRTSGTTDTQYF
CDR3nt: TGCAGTGCTCCCAGGACTAGCGGAACCACAGATACGCAGTATTTT

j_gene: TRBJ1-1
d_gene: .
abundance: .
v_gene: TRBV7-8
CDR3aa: CASSLQTANTEAFF
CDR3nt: TGTGCCAGCAGCCTACAGACAGCGAACACTGAAGCTTTCTTT

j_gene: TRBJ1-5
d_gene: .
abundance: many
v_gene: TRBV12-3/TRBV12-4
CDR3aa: CASSLGAGGNQPQHF
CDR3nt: TGTGCCAGCAGTTTAGGGGCAGGGGGCAATCAGCCCCAGCATTTT

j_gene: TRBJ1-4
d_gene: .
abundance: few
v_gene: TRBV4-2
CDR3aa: CASSQDPQTTNEKLFF
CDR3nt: TGTGCCAGCAGCCAAGATCCCCAGACAACTAATGAAAAACTGTTTTTT

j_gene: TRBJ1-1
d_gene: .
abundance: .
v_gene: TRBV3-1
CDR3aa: CASRNSGTEAFF
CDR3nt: TGTGCCAGCAGGAACTCGGGGACTGAAGCTTTCTTT

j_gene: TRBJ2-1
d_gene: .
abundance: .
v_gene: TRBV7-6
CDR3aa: CASSRQESATYNEQFF
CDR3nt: TGTGCCAGCAGCCGGCAGGAGTCCGCCACATACAATGAGCAGTTCTTC

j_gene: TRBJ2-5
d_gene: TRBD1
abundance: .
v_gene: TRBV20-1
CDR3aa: CSAKGQFQETQYF
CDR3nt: TGCAGTGCTAAGGGACAGTTCCAAGAGACCCAGTACTTC

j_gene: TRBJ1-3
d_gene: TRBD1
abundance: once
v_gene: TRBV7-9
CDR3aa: CASSASGTGRGTTIYF
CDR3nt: TGTGCCAGCAGCGCGTCCGGGACAGGGAGGGGAACCACCATATATTTT

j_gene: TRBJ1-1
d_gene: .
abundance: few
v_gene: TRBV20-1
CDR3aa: CSSSRMVDTEAFF
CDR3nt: TGCAGTTCCTCTCGTATGGTCGACACTGAAGCTTTCTTT

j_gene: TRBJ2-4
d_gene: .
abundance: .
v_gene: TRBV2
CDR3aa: CASSAETTIQYF
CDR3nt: TGTGCCAGCAGTGCGGAGACAACGATTCAGTACTTC

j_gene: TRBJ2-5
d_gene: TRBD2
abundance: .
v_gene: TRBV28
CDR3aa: CASSLRLAGEDF
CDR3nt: TGTGCCAGCAGCCTCCGACTAGCGGGGGAGGACTTC